This T cell receptor (beta chain) comes out of a study of blood T cell repertoires in COVID-19. In the study overall: PBMCs, B-cell-depleted T cells, or T cells were the source of the cDNA or gDNA that made up the material.

Germline V lookup: CDR1 SGHRS, CDR2 YFSETQ. V shed 0 bases, J shed 0 bases, and the junction held 0 bases outside the gene matches. The CDR3 has 15 amino acids. Seattle patient enrollment occurred during active infection, with longitudinal follow-up thereafter. In the source study's methods: Estimation of nucleated cell counts was performed using reference gene primer amplification. Generated by immunoSEQ multiplex PCR, the TCRdb table keeps only in-frame clones and is missing some. That table gives V, J and clone size, and the DNA gave D and trimming. The sample has 110,000 to 150,000 clones; 79% are singletons.

This TCR was recovered from a woman in her 70s with COVID-19, enrolled during active disease. The genes are TRBV5-1 and TRBJ1-1; 9 bases line up with TRBD1. Sequenced material: peripheral blood. CDR3 sequence: CASSLGTGVNTEAFF. Written as DNA, the CDR3 is TGCGCCAGCAGCTTGGGGACAGGGGTGAACACTGAAGCTTTCTTT. Full variable domain (outside the CDR3, taken from reference TRBV5-1 and TRBJ1-1): KAGVTQTPRYLIKTRGQQVTLSCSPISGHRSVSWYQQTPGQGLQFLFEYFSETQRNKGNFPGRFSGRQFSNSRSEMNVSTLELGDSALYLCASSLGTGVNTEAFFGQGTRLTVV.